These 10 T cell receptor beta chains were sequenced from one sample in a study of long-term antiretroviral therapy in people with HIV. Investigators performed immunoSEQ version v3.0 at survey level. Sequenced by immunoSEQ multiplex PCR; TCRdb stores in-frame clones only, minus some. This sample carries 15,000 to 20,000 clones, around 80% of them seen once, and the ten largest clones take approximately 9.5%. The sequencing here drew on unsorted PBMCs, taken 0.3 years before starting antiretroviral therapy. These receptors were obtained from a man aged 45-65 years with HIV.

The chain links TRBV5-4 to TRBJ2-3, with 9 bases fitting TRBD2. The germline gives CDR1 SGHNT, CDR2 YYREEE (reference sequence). This CDR3 is built from 15 residues. V was clipped by 1 base and J by 3 bases; unmatched bases: 3. In DNA form, the CDR3 reads TGTGCCAGCAGCTTGAGTAGCGGGGGTACAGATACGCAGTATTTT. Protein product: CASSLSSGGTDTQYF.

The gene calls are TRBV7-9 and TRBJ2-1; D gene uncertain. Germline V gene lookup returns CDR1 SEHNR and CDR2 FQNEAQ (reference sequence). The CDR3 has 14 residues. With 3 bases removed from V and 5 bases from J, the gap between germline ends came to 11 bases. CDR3 nucleotide sequence: TGTGCCAGCAGCTTTTTCGGCGGCCACAATGAGCAGTTCTTC. Encoded protein: CASSFFGGHNEQFF.

The chain is built from TRBV19 and TRBJ2-3; 7 nucleotides match TRBD1. The CDR3 totals 15 residues. Germline V CDR1 and CDR2: LNHDA, SQIVND (reference sequence). The J segment lost 4 bases and the V segment lost 3 bases, leaving 7 bases of the junction unmatched. CDR3 in DNA: TGTGCCAGTAGTATCCTGACAGGGATCCCAGATACGCAGTATTTT. Translating it yields CASSILTGIPDTQYF.

The table lists this clone with a count of one. This chain links TRBV10-3 with TRBJ1-5; D ambiguous. V was pared by 3 bases and J by 0 bases, with 9 bases between. Germline values: CDR1 ENHRY, CDR2 SYGVKD. The CDR3 extends over 15 amino acids. The CDR3 DNA is TGTGCCATCAGTGAATCGGGTTTTAGCAATCAGCCCCAGCATTTT. As protein: CAISESGFSNQPQHF.

V gene TRBV10-3 combines with J gene TRBJ2-1, with 8 bases lining up with TRBD1. CDR1 is ENHRY and CDR2 is SYGVKD in the germline V gene. V shed 6 bases and J 5 bases; nucleotides not matched to a gene: 6. The CDR3 length is 14 residues. CDR3 coding DNA: TGTGCCATCAGCCAGGGGGCTGGTGACAATGAGCAGTTCTTC. It encodes CAISQGAGDNEQFF.

The count of this clone is one. This chain connects TRBV28 to TRBJ1-1; no clear D gene. CDR1 is MDHEN, CDR2 SYDVKM, per germline. V lost 4 bases and J 1 base, leaving 19 bases between the germline ends. This CDR3 is 17 amino acids long. The CDR3 region is CASSSLLDPGSNTEAFF. CDR3 nucleotide sequence: TGTGCCAGCAGTTCTTTATTGGACCCGGGCTCGAACACTGAAGCTTTCTTT.

The chain joins TRBV6-1 to TRBJ1-2, with 10 bases aligning to TRBD1. V shed 7 bases, J shed 6 bases, and the junction held 5 bases outside the gene matches. Germline values: CDR1 MNHNS, CDR2 SASEGT. The CDR3 is 13 amino acids. In DNA, the CDR3 is TGTGCCAGCAACGCCGGGACAGGGGATGGCTACACCTTC. Its translation is CASNAGTGDGYTF.

This clone has a handful of counts. The rearrangement links TRBV28 to TRBJ1-2; tentative D call: TRBD1 (5 bases). CDR3 length: 16 residues. CDR1 and CDR2 (germline): MDHEN, SYDVKM. V was cut by 5 bases and J by 4 bases, with 20 bases left in between. In DNA, the CDR3 is TGTGCCAGCAGTGAAGTCCAGGGAGAATATGGCTATGGCTACACCTTC. Residues: CASSEVQGEYGYGYTF.

The chain uses TRBV7-9 and TRBJ2-5, with a possible D match to TRBD2 (6 bases). Germline CDR1 reads SEHNR; CDR2 reads FQNEAQ (reference sequence). Trimming removed 8 bases at V and 0 bases at J, with 7 bases between. The CDR3 consists of 12 residues. CDR3 region: CASRGNQETQYF. CDR3 bases: TGTGCCAGCCGGGGGAACCAAGAGACCCAGTACTTC.

V is TRBV11-2 and J is TRBJ2-1, with 12 bases aligning to TRBD2. CDR3 length equals 14 residues. V lost 3 bases to trimming and J lost 8 bases; unmatched junction nucleotides: 2. Germline CDR1 is SGHAT and CDR2 is FQNNGV. The CDR3 sequence: CASSLTSGSDEQFF. CDR3 DNA sequence: TGTGCCAGCAGCTTGACTAGCGGGAGCGATGAGCAGTTCTTC. Full variable domain (missing parts from reference TRBV11-2 and TRBJ2-1): EAGVAQSPRYKIIEKRQSVAFWCNPISGHATLYWYQQILGQGPKLLIQFQNNGVVDDSQLPKDRFSAERLKGVDSTLKIQPAKLEDSAVYLCASSLTSGSDEQFFGPGTRLTVL.